The next 26 T cell receptor beta chains were all read from a single sample in a study of sequential checkpoint blockade in melanoma. Treatment of the sample: randomized to nivolumab then ipilimumab (arm A) or the reverse (arm B). Produced via immunoSEQ multiplex PCR; TCRdb's table is partial and in-frame only. Found here are about 12,000 clones, 82% of them singletons; the top ten hold 6% to 8.5%. The sample in question was CD8+ T cells sorted from blood (inferred from file names), obtained from a patient given nivolumab and ipilimumab in sequence. The receptors here all came from a human donor with melanoma.

The rearrangement uses TRBV28 and TRBJ2-2; TRBD1 matches at 8 bases. The CDR3 extends over 16 amino acids. Germline V gene data show CDR1 as MDHEN and CDR2 as SYDVKM. V was clipped by 8 bases and J by 5 bases; unmatched bases: 13. The CDR3 DNA follows: TGTGCCAGCGAAACCCGGGACAGGCGAATGACCGGGGAGCTGTTTTTT. Amino acids: CASETRDRRMTGELFF.

This clone was seen once. V gene TRBV5-1 combines with J gene TRBJ2-2; perhaps TRBD2 as D (5 bases). CDR3 length: 15 residues. The germline V and J ends were trimmed by 7 bases and 3 bases, with 16 bases remaining between them. CDR1 SGHRS and CDR2 YFSETQ come from the germline V gene. In DNA, the CDR3 is TGCGCCAGCTGCCCCGCCCGCGGGCACACCGGGGAGCTGTTTTTT. Encoded protein: CASCPARGHTGELFF.

CDR3 loop: CASSATGGEQYF. The CDR3, as DNA: TGTGCCAGCAGCGCTACAGGGGGCGAGCAGTACTTC. The chain joins TRBV7-9 to TRBJ2-7; 8 nucleotides line up with TRBD1. Germline V CDR1 and CDR2: SEHNR, FQNEAQ (reference sequence). The CDR3 loop spans 12 amino acids. The trim removed 5 bases at V and 6 bases at J, leaving 3 bases unmatched.

V is TRBV4-2 and J is TRBJ2-7; 9 nucleotides align to TRBD2. The germline gives CDR1 LGHNA, CDR2 YNFKEQ. J lost 7 bases, V lost 0 bases, and 10 bases had no gene match. This CDR3 contains 16 residues. DNA of the CDR3: TGTGCCAGCAGCCAAGAGTGGTTTGGGCTAGCGGGAGAGCAGTACTTC. Translated, it gives CASSQEWFGLAGEQYF.

This chain joins TRBV11-2 and TRBJ1-2; D is undetermined. V was shortened by 1 base and J by 0 bases, with 9 bases between the two germline ends. This CDR3 region has 15 residues. From germline, CDR1 is SGHAT and CDR2 FQNNGV. CDR3 sequence (DNA): TGTGCCAGCAGCTTAGGGGAGCACGCTAACTATGGCTACACCTTC. Its translation is CASSLGEHANYGYTF.

J is TRBJ1-5 and V is TRBV28, with TRBD1 identical over 7 bases. There are 13 residues in the CDR3. Germline loops: CDR1 MDHEN, CDR2 SYDVKM. J gave up 6 bases and V 6 bases, and 5 bases lay outside the gene matches. The CDR3 reads CASSNDRVQPQHF. The CDR3 nucleotides are TGTGCCAGCAGCAATGACAGGGTTCAGCCCCAGCATTTT.

The J gene is TRBJ1-5, the V gene TRBV27, with a possible D match to TRBD1 (5 bases). The CDR3 has 14 amino acids. With 6 bases removed from V and 0 bases from J, the gap between germline ends came to 9 bases. Germline V gives CDR1 MNHEY, CDR2 SMNVEV (reference sequence). DNA for the CDR3: TGTGCCAGCAGCCCGGGGGGTAGCAATCAGCCCCAGCATTTT. Protein: CASSPGGSNQPQHF.

The V call is TRBV7-3, the J call TRBJ2-1; possible D gene TRBD2, 6 bases. The germline gives CDR1 SGHTA, CDR2 FQGTGA. V lost 1 base and J 6 bases, leaving 7 bases between the germline ends. The CDR3 extends over 13 amino acids. DNA for the CDR3: TGTGCCAGCAGCTTAATGGGAGGCAATGAGCAGTTCTTC. Its translation: CASSLMGGNEQFF.

The chain links TRBV27 to TRBJ1-5; D not certain. The CDR3 has 15 amino acids. Deletions cut 2 bases from V and 2 bases from J, with 10 bases between. Per germline, CDR1 MNHEY and CDR2 SMNVEV (reference sequence). The CDR3 sequence: CASSLDLSGNQPQHF. The DNA of the CDR3 is TGTGCCAGCAGTTTAGACTTAAGCGGCAATCAGCCCCAGCATTTT.

Only a few counts were recorded for this clone. The gene calls are TRBV7-8 and TRBJ2-3; TRBD2 agrees at 8 bases. V dropped 5 bases and J dropped 2; count of bases not matched to a gene: 9. Germline V gene lookup returns CDR1 SGHVS and CDR2 FQNEAQ. CDR3 length: 16 residues. CDR3 sequence reads: CASSLNPGLDTDTQYF. The CDR3, as DNA: TGTGCCAGCAGCCTAAACCCGGGACTAGACACAGATACGCAGTATTTT.

DNA of the CDR3: TGTGCCAGCAGCCCCGGGCAAAAGGGACAGGGTCCTACTGGGGCCAACGTCCTGACTTTC. Residues: CASSPGQKGQGPTGANVLTF. The V and J genes are TRBV5-8 and TRBJ2-6; 9 nucleotides match TRBD1. CDR3 length equals 20 residues. The germline V gene encodes CDR1 SGHTS and CDR2 YDEGEE. The junction had 16 bases not matched to a gene; V was cut back by 4 bases and J by 2 bases. The variable domain in full, completed from reference TRBV5-8 and TRBJ2-6, reads EAGVTQSPTHLIKTRGQQATLRCSPISGHTSVYWYQQALGLGLQFLLWYDEGEERNRGNFPPRFSGRQFPNYSSELNVNALELEDSALYLCASSPGQKGQGPTGANVLTFGAGSRLTVL.

The chain carries TRBV19 and TRBJ2-1; 13 bases map to TRBD2. The junction had 9 bases not matched to a gene; V was cut back by 5 bases and J by 8 bases. The CDR3 is made up of 16 amino acids. CDR1 is LNHDA and CDR2 is SQIVND in the germline V gene (reference sequence). The CDR3 coding sequence is TGTGCCAGTAGTTCCCAACTAGCGGGAGGGCGGGATGAGCAGTTCTTC. Its translation: CASSSQLAGGRDEQFF.

The chain carries TRBV27 and TRBJ2-7; D not resolved. The CDR3 is made up of 15 amino acids. The germline V gene encodes CDR1 MNHEY and CDR2 SMNVEV (reference sequence). The V end was cut by 0 bases, the J end by 4 bases, with 13 bases between. The CDR3 sequence is CASSLSGEGQYEQYF. DNA of the CDR3: TGTGCCAGCAGTTTATCTGGAGAAGGTCAATACGAGCAGTACTTC.

V gene TRBV9 combines with J gene TRBJ2-7; TRBD2 matches 8 bases. CDR3 length: 15 residues. Germline V CDR1 and CDR2: SGDLS, YYNGEE. V lost 0 bases to trimming and J lost 5 bases; unmatched junction nucleotides: 7. CDR3 sequence (DNA): TGTGCCAGCAGCGTAGGACGGGAGGGGGGCCACGAGCAGTACTTC. This sequence encodes CASSVGREGGHEQYF.

V usage is TRBV7-9 and J usage is TRBJ2-1; TRBD1 might be the D (5 bases). The CDR3 loop spans 12 amino acids. The V gene's germline CDR1 is SEHNR and CDR2 FQNEAQ (reference sequence). V was pared by 1 base and J by 13 bases, with 11 bases between. CDR3 nucleotides: TGTGCCAGCAGCTTAGAAACCCAGGGTCAGTTCTTC. As protein: CASSLETQGQFF.

The chain uses TRBV4-1 and TRBJ2-1; possible D gene TRBD2, 6 bases. Trimming left V 0 bases short and J 8 bases short, with 11 bases between. CDR3 length equals 14 residues. CDR1 and CDR2 (germline): MGHRA, YSYEKL. As DNA, the CDR3 is TGCGCCAGCAGCCAAGAAGCGGGTCTGGATGAGCAGTTCTTC. Encoded protein: CASSQEAGLDEQFF.

V usage is TRBV30 and J usage is TRBJ1-1; no clear D. Trimming stripped 0 bases from V and 3 bases from J, with 14 bases between. The CDR3 consists of 15 residues. Germline lookup yields CDR1 GTSNPN and CDR2 SVGIG (reference sequence). CDR3 bases: TGTGCCTGGAGTGTTGGCCGGGCGGGTTACACTGAAGCTTTCTTT. Translation: CAWSVGRAGYTEAFF.

The V gene is TRBV6-1, the J gene TRBJ2-7; 7 bases fit TRBD1. CDR3 length equals 14 residues. Per the germline V gene, CDR1 is MNHNS and CDR2 is SASEGT. V gave up 1 base and J gave up 0 bases; unmatched junction bases: 0. The CDR3 spells CASSEGDSSYEQYF. CDR3 bases: TGTGCCAGCAGTGAAGGGGACAGCTCCTACGAGCAGTACTTC.

V gene TRBV27 combines with J gene TRBJ1-3, with 7 bases lining up with TRBD1. J was trimmed by 2 bases and V by 1 base; bases with no gene match: 5. CDR1 and CDR2 from the germline V gene are MNHEY and SMNVEV (reference sequence). This CDR3 region has 16 residues. This CDR3 reads CASSLWNRGTGNTIYF. The CDR3 coding sequence is TGTGCCAGCAGTTTATGGAACAGGGGAACTGGAAACACCATATATTTT.

The rearrangement links TRBV7-2 to TRBJ2-7, with D possibly being TRBD1 (5 bases). Trimming took off 0 bases at V and 2 bases at J, with 11 bases between the two ends. Germline CDR1 reads SGHTA; CDR2 reads FQGNSA. CDR3 length: 15 amino acids. CDR3: CASSLAGAPPYEQYF. CDR3 nucleotide sequence: TGTGCCAGCAGCTTAGCAGGGGCCCCACCCTACGAGCAGTACTTC.

The chain recombines TRBV28 with TRBJ1-1; TRBD1 matches 10 bases. In germline, CDR1 is MDHEN, CDR2 SYDVKM. Trimming took 4 bases from V and 5 from J; bases not matched to a gene: 7. The CDR3 length is 15 residues. CDR3 sequence (DNA): TGTGCCAGCAGTTCCCCCGGGACAGGGGTTACTGAAGCTTTCTTT. Translating it yields CASSSPGTGVTEAFF.

CDR3 nucleotides: TGTGCCAGCAGTCCCCCGGGAGCAACTAATGAAAAACTGTTTTTT. Residues: CASSPPGATNEKLFF. This sequence joins TRBV6-7 and TRBJ1-4; D not certain. TRBV6-7 is marked as an open reading frame, function uncertain. The CDR3 covers 15 residues. With 5 bases removed from V and 0 bases from J, the gap between germline ends came to 10 bases.

The chain uses TRBV28 and TRBJ2-7; possibly TRBD1 for D (5 bases). CDR3 size: 12 residues. Germline CDR1 reads MDHEN; CDR2 reads SYDVKM. V shed 4 bases and J shed 7 bases, with 11 bases lying between them. The CDR3 region is CASSSLNREQYF. In DNA form, the CDR3 reads TGTGCCAGCAGTTCCCTAAACAGGGAGCAGTACTTC.

This clone appeared a few times. The gene calls are TRBV10-2 and TRBJ2-7, with 10 bases aligning to TRBD1. Germline CDR1 reads WSHSY; CDR2 reads SAAADI. The CDR3 is 13 residues long. After removal of 7 bases from V and 4 bases from J, the junction contained 4 bases not matched to a gene. CDR3 nucleotides: TGCGCCAGCAAGGGACAGGGGCCTTACGAGCAGTACTTC. It yields the protein CASKGQGPYEQYF.

This chain connects TRBV9 to TRBJ2-3; a possible D gene is TRBD2 (5 bases). Germline V gives CDR1 SGDLS, CDR2 YYNGEE. The CDR3 has 16 amino acids. Trimming took off 0 bases at V and 6 bases at J, with 17 bases between the two ends. Written as DNA, the CDR3 is TGTGCCAGCAGCGTAGAGCCGGGAACCAGCCTGGATACGCAGTATTTT. Translating it yields CASSVEPGTSLDTQYF.

The chain combines TRBV7-8 with TRBJ1-1; a possible D gene is TRBD1 (6 bases). Germline loops: CDR1 SGHVS, CDR2 FQNEAQ. The CDR3 covers 15 residues. Trimming pared 5 bases from V and 6 bases from J, leaving 19 bases between. The CDR3 is CASSPSPGAWSEAFF. CDR3 sequence (DNA): TGTGCCAGCAGCCCCTCGCCAGGGGCTTGGTCTGAAGCTTTCTTT. Supplemented by reference TRBV7-8 and TRBJ1-1, the full variable domain reads GAGVSQSPRYKVAKRGQDVALRCDPISGHVSLFWYQQALGQGPEFLTYFQNEAQLDKSGLPSDRFFAERPEGSVSTLKIQRTQQEDSAVYLCASSPSPGAWSEAFFGQGTRLTVV.